Listed below are T cell receptor beta chains from one sample, sequenced in a study of cytomegalovirus exposure and HLA in healthy donors. The protocol was immunoSEQ multiplex PCR, while the TCRdb copy is restricted to in-frame clones and leaves out a portion. The repertoire includes around 170,000 clones, 60% to 80% of them detected once, and under 1.5% sits in the top ten. Sequencing was performed on PBMCs. These receptors originate from a male donor in good health and CMV-seronegative. Both conserved end residues are trimmed from each CDR3. Each record gives: D gene, V gene, CDR3 protein. D genes are given only for firm matches.

. TRBV9 ASSPRVAGVEAF
. TRBV15 ATSSGAQGMQLETQY
TRBD2 TRBV18 ASSPGTSGRQSYNEQF
TRBD1 TRBV5-6 ASSLLDRVPTNVLT
TRBD1 TRBV28 ASVPTGHRTGELF
TRBD1 TRBV11-2 ASSLGTGALRDYGYT
TRBD1 TRBV5-1 ASSAGQGAFLSGANVLT
TRBD1 TRBV7-3 ASSPRRGNPYNEQF
TRBD1 TRBV7-2 ASSTNRGSFYNEQF
. TRBV20-1 SAPQNYGYT
. TRBV7-9 ASSLRNQLGHEQY
TRBD2 TRBV4-3 ASSQGGLRRRITDTQY
TRBD1 TRBV5-4 ASTRRDRGNTEAF
TRBD1 TRBV9 ASSGGPQGLDEQF
TRBD2 TRBV27 ASSGTSGGTGEQY
TRBD1 TRBV6-5 ASSYSGTGNFDGYT
TRBD2 TRBV9 ASSVSTSGRYEQY
TRBD2 TRBV7-3 ASSRERGDSYEQY
. TRBV6-1 ASRVIGSNQPQH
. TRBV6-5 ASSYSRQVPTSEQY
TRBD2 TRBV6-4 ASTGLAGSYEQY
. TRBV7-8 ASSLYVVYNTGELF
TRBD1 TRBV6-6 ASSYRTGTYEQY
. TRBV9 ASSVEPGSYEQY
. TRBV29-1 SVEDPAGHYEQY
TRBD2 TRBV7-3 ASSASPSGGGTDTQY
. TRBV30 ASFQGGGEQY
. TRBV29-1 SVGPGASTNEKLF
. TRBV2 ASSEKVRGQFGTGELF
. TRBV7-8 ASSGKRTNEKLF
TRBD2 TRBV9 ASSGTGTSPGEQF
TRBD1 TRBV19 ASSSRGGDRGYEQY
. TRBV5-4 ASSLAGVRETQY
TRBD1 TRBV6-5 ASSYSGGTGDEQY
. TRBV18 ASSRQTQETQY
. TRBV30 AWSPTSYEQY
TRBD2 TRBV29-1 SVWGGNYEQY
TRBD1 TRBV19 ASSPPGTGGLANYGYT
. TRBV7-2 ASSLTPRLVSRPEQF
TRBD2 TRBV28 ASSLEAGAHNEQF
TRBD2 TRBV7-9 ASGAGTSSYNEQF
TRBD2 TRBV5-1 ASSSGGAWNYNEQF
TRBD1 TRBV13 ASSARTGQGPQH
TRBD1 TRBV9 ASSETGNVGNTGELF
. TRBV9 ASSVVSTDTQY
TRBD1 TRBV18 ASSPQGAIHNEQF
. TRBV2 ASTRGLVWDEQF
. TRBV28 ASSLGGYGYT
. TRBV5-1 ASSSTPGTQETQY
. TRBV27 ASSFLLGGREETQY
. TRBV10-3 AIQPLTGGGAEQF
TRBD1 TRBV7-2 ASSSRTGGNHT
TRBD1 TRBV7-9 ASSLGQGARNEQF
. TRBV28 ASRGAASGNTIY
TRBD2 TRBV7-9 ASSPGLAGGRLNEQF
TRBD1 TRBV6-1 ASGFSGQGADEQY
TRBD1 TRBV4-3 ASSQGGTGYTDTQY
TRBD2 TRBV7-2 ASSNGLAGVGELF
. TRBV7-9 ASSTRQSSYEQY